This TCR beta chain appears in the sequencing data of a study of shared clonotypes between healthy human individuals. Study-wide context: There were three CD4 naive, three CD4 memory, two CD8 naive and one CD8 memory plates per donor.

CDR1 and CDR2 (germline): SGHVS, FQNEAQ. V gave up 5 bases and J gave up 1 base, with 14 bases separating them. The CDR3 is made up of 15 amino acids. Deep-level assay runs were performed. Several immunoSEQ plates held equal portions of the genomic DNA taken from each subset. Original handling: ImmunoSEQ junction-only sequences lacked quality scores, so their filtering differed. The repertoire was sequenced with immunoSEQ multiplex PCR; TCRdb's copy has only in-frame clones and lacks some. V, J and clone size are those of that table, while D and trimming were read from the DNA. The sample carries 2 million to 3 million clones, 80% to 95% recorded once.

The clonotype was recovered from a man aged 18 to 30 in good health. Some clones in this sample may be carry-over from other donors' samples. The gene calls are TRBV7-8 and TRBJ1-1, with D unclear. Material: naive CD4+ T cells from PBMCs. Subset specified: CD45RA+ positively selected. Written as DNA, the CDR3 is TGTGCCAGCAGCCGTGGAGGATTGGGGAACACTGAAGCTTTCTTT. Protein sequence: CASSRGGLGNTEAFF.